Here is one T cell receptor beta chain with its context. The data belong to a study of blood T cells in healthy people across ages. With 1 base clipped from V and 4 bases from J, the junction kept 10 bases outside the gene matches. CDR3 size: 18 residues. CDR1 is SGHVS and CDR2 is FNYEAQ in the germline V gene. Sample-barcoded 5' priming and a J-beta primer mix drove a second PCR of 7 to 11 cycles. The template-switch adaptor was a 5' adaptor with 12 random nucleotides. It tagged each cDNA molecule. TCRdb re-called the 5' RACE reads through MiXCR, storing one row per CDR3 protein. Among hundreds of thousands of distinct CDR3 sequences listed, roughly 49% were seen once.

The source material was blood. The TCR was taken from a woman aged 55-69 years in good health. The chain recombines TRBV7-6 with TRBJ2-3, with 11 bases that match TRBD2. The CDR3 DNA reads TGTGCCAGCAGCTTAGGTTCAGTACTAGCGGGAGTGGCAGATACGCAGTATTTT. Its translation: CASSLGSVLAGVADTQYF. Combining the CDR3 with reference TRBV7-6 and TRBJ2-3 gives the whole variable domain GAGVSQSPRYKVTKRGQDVALRCDPISGHVSLYWYRQALGQGPEFLTYFNYEAQQDKSGLPNDRFSAERPEGSISTLTIQRTEQRDSAMYRCASSLGSVLAGVADTQYFGPGTRLTVL.